This entry lists 2 T cell receptor beta chains sequenced from one sample in a study of T cell repertoires in cytomegalovirus infection. Their target antigens are unknown. TCRdb recomputed calls from the reads with MiXCR, one row per CDR3 protein. The sample has 750,000 to 900,000 distinct CDR3 sequences, about 29% seen once. The source material was cultured CD8+ T cells from PBMCs, sampled from culture after CMV antigen stimulation. The source is a human donor in good health (CMV status not recorded). Some clones in this sample may be carry-over from other donors' samples.

V usage is TRBV28 and J usage is TRBJ1-2; possibly TRBD1 for D (5 bases). CDR3 size: 13 residues. The germline gives CDR1 MDHEN, CDR2 SYDVKM. Deletions cut 4 bases from V and 4 bases from J, with 10 bases between. The CDR3 bases are TGTGCCAGCAGTTGGGGGGTCACCTATGGCTACACCTTC. The encoded protein is CASSWGVTYGYTF.

The chain is built from TRBV4-2 and TRBJ1-1; D gene unclear. The CDR3 totals 11 residues. V shed 0 bases and J shed 11 bases, with 7 bases lying between them. CDR1 and CDR2 from the germline V gene are LGHNA and YNFKEQ. CDR3 in DNA: TGTGCCAGCAGCCAAGACTCGGGGGCTTTCTTT. This gives the protein CASSQDSGAFF.